This TCR beta chain emerged from a study of CD8 T cell repertoires and HIV-1 epitope variants. Looking at the study overall: Twenty-five autologous and known Gag and Nef epitope variant peptides each stimulated T cells separately.

Comments on this clone: No antigen is known for it.

Sequencing of TCR beta CDR3 used immunoSEQ survey depth. TCRdb keeps only in-frame clones here, not all; method: immunoSEQ multiplex PCR. Of more than 2,500 clones detected, approximately 71% appear once; the ten largest clones hold more than 40%. The sequenced material came from cultured CD8+ T cells derived from PBMCs. The origin of this receptor is a male donor with HIV.

CDR3 protein: CASSRFTGTGSSYEQYF. In DNA, the CDR3 is TGTGCCAGTAGTAGGTTTACCGGGACAGGCTCTTCCTACGAGCAGTACTTC. The chain has TRBV19 and TRBJ2-7; 8 bases are a match to TRBD1. Per germline, CDR1 LNHDA and CDR2 SQIVND (reference sequence). The ends lost 4 bases at V and 1 base at J; junction bases unmatched: 12. This CDR3 has 17 amino acids.